A single sample is the source of the 32 T cell receptor beta chains below, sequenced in a study of blood T cell repertoires in COVID-19. TCRdb keeps only in-frame clones here, not all; method: immunoSEQ multiplex PCR. The table lists nearly 250,000 clones, 70% to 85% of them singletons. Material: peripheral blood. The receptors shown here come from a woman at least 80 years old with acute or convalescent COVID-19.

This chain joins TRBV2 and TRBJ2-4, with 8 bases matching TRBD2. From germline, CDR1 is SNHLY and CDR2 FYNNEI. The CDR3 loop spans 16 amino acids. Trimming removed 11 bases from V and 4 bases from J; junction bases left unmatched: 16. The CDR3 coding sequence is TGTGCCGGCGGGGGGCTGTCTCGACAGTCAAAAAACATTCAGTACTTC. As protein: CAGGGLSRQSKNIQYF.

V is TRBV9 and J is TRBJ1-2; D is possibly TRBD1 (6 bases). V lost 4 bases and J 1 base, leaving 8 bases between the germline ends. The CDR3 covers 13 residues. Germline loops: CDR1 SGDLS, CDR2 YYNGEE. In DNA, the CDR3 is TGTGCCAGCAGCCTGGACAGTAACTATGGCTACACCTTC. It yields the protein CASSLDSNYGYTF.

This chain joins TRBV7-9 and TRBJ2-2; the D is unclear. The length of the CDR3 is 16 residues. V dropped 1 base and J dropped 4 bases, with 13 bases sitting between them. The germline V gene encodes CDR1 SEHNR and CDR2 FQNEAQ (reference sequence). DNA of the CDR3: TGTGCCAGCAGCTTAGTCGCGGCCCCGAGCACCGGGGAGCTGTTTTTT. The encoded protein is CASSLVAAPSTGELFF.

The chain couples TRBV12-3 or TRBV12-4 to TRBJ1-1; D is undetermined. V lost 3 bases and J lost 1, with 6 bases in between. The CDR3 is 13 amino acids. The CDR3 protein is CASSFFQNTEAFF. The CDR3 region has the DNA TGTGCCAGCAGTTTTTTTCAGAACACTGAAGCTTTCTTT.

This clone was observed once. In the same sample, other DNA sequences code for this CDR3. This chain uses TRBV5-1 with TRBJ2-5, with 11 nucleotides matching TRBD1. The germline V gene has CDR1 SGHRS and CDR2 YFSETQ. The ends lost 4 bases at V and 1 base at J; junction bases unmatched: 3. The CDR3 is 15 amino acids. The CDR3 sequence is CASSPGTGGQETQYF. The DNA for the CDR3 is TGCGCCAGCAGCCCCGGGACAGGGGGCCAAGAGACCCAGTACTTC.

The genes are TRBV11-2 and TRBJ2-3, with no clear D. The CDR3 contains 14 residues. Germline values: CDR1 SGHAT, CDR2 FQNNGV. V lost 3 bases and J lost 1, with 8 bases in between. CDR3 protein: CASSFTLGTDTQYF. The CDR3 DNA follows: TGTGCCAGCAGCTTCACTCTCGGCACAGATACGCAGTATTTT.

J is TRBJ1-4 and V is TRBV18, with unresolved D. V lost 0 bases and J 3 bases, leaving 5 bases between the germline ends. The CDR3 loop spans 14 amino acids. In germline, CDR1 is KGHSH, CDR2 LQKENI. The CDR3 sequence is CASSPPEANEKLFF. In nucleotides, the CDR3 is TGTGCCAGCTCACCACCAGAGGCTAATGAAAAACTGTTTTTT. Full variable domain (outside the CDR3, taken from reference TRBV18 and TRBJ1-4): NAGVMQNPRHLVRRRGQEARLRCSPMKGHSHVYWYRQLPEEGLKFMVYLQKENIIDESGMPKERFSAEFPKEGPSILRIQQVVRGDSAAYFCASSPPEANEKLFFGSGTQLSVL.

Concerning this clone: Other DNA sequences of this sample code for an identical CDR3. The chain has TRBV9 and TRBJ2-5; TRBD1 aligns across 7 bases. V lost 0 bases to trimming and J lost 4 bases; unmatched junction nucleotides: 3. This CDR3 contains 14 residues. The germline V gene encodes CDR1 SGDLS and CDR2 YYNGEE. The CDR3 DNA reads TGTGCCAGCAGCGTAGCTTACAGGGGAGAGACCCAGTACTTC. Residues: CASSVAYRGETQYF.

This clone was seen a few times. V usage is TRBV6-5 and J usage is TRBJ1-3, with a tentative D call TRBD1 (5 bases). CDR1 MNHEY and CDR2 SVGAGI come from the germline V gene. The length of the CDR3 is 14 residues. The ends were cut back, 4 bases at V and 0 bases at J, with 7 bases in the middle. This CDR3 is CASSSGGSGNTIYF. In DNA form, the CDR3 reads TGTGCCAGCAGTTCGGGGGGCTCTGGAAACACCATATATTTT.

The chain couples TRBV19 to TRBJ1-5, with TRBD1 matching over 12 bases. Germline V gene sequence: CDR1 LNHDA, CDR2 SQIVND (reference sequence). This CDR3 is 16 amino acids long. The ends lost 3 bases at V and 5 bases at J; junction bases unmatched: 5. Written as DNA, the CDR3 is TGTGCCAGTAGTATCGGGGGACAGGGGGCTTATCAGCCCCAGCATTTT. As protein: CASSIGGQGAYQPQHF.

The V call is TRBV6-5, the J call TRBJ2-7; 8 bases are shared with TRBD1. Germline V gene sequence: CDR1 MNHEY, CDR2 SVGAGI. This CDR3 region has 15 residues. V lost 2 bases and J lost 0; bases outside the gene matches: 3. The CDR3 coding sequence is TGTGCCAGCAGTTACAACAGGGGGGTCTCCTACGAGCAGTACTTC. Translating it yields CASSYNRGVSYEQYF.

The rearrangement links TRBV25-1 to TRBJ2-7; D possibly corresponds to TRBD1 (6 bases). Germline loops: CDR1 MGHDK, CDR2 SYGVNS. V was cut by 7 bases and J by 0 bases, with 10 bases left in between. This CDR3 contains 13 residues. The CDR3 region is CASMGHPSYEQYF. CDR3 in DNA: TGTGCCAGCATGGGACACCCCTCCTACGAGCAGTACTTC.

The chain links TRBV11-1 to TRBJ1-2; a weak D match, TRBD1 (6 bases). CDR3 length equals 13 residues. Per germline, CDR1 SGHAT and CDR2 FQDESV (reference sequence). Trimming shortened V by 4 bases and J by 4 bases, and 10 bases separated the two germline ends. CDR3 amino acids: CASSSQGFYGYTF. In DNA form, the CDR3 reads TGTGCCAGCAGCTCCCAGGGGTTCTATGGCTACACCTTC.

This rearrangement joins TRBV12-5 to TRBJ1-1; 8 nucleotides line up with TRBD1. V lost 1 base to trimming and J lost 11 bases; unmatched junction nucleotides: 6. The germline V gene encodes CDR1 LGHNT and CDR2 FRNRAP. The CDR3 is 13 amino acids. CDR3 sequence: CASGLERQGRAFF. CDR3 DNA: TGTGCTAGTGGTTTGGAAAGACAGGGGAGGGCTTTCTTT. The whole variable domain, filled in from reference TRBV12-5 and TRBJ1-1, reads DARVTQTPRHKVTEMGQEVTMRCQPILGHNTVFWYRQTMMQGLELLAYFRNRAPLDDSGMPKDRFSAEMPDATLATLKIQPSEPRDSAVYFCASGLERQGRAFFGQGTRLTVV.

V usage is TRBV3-1 (or the pseudogene TRBV3-2) and J usage is TRBJ2-2, with TRBD2 matching over 9 bases. V gave up 0 bases and J gave up 2 bases; unmatched junction bases: 4. The CDR3 spans 17 residues. Germline V lookup: CDR1 LGHDT, CDR2 YNNKEL (reference sequence). As DNA, the CDR3 is TGTGCCAGCAGCCAAGAGAATAGCGGGGGAAACACCGGGGAGCTGTTTTTT. It is translated as CASSQENSGGNTGELFF.

In this sample, this clone turned up a few times. The V call is TRBV4-1, the J call TRBJ1-4; 7 positions match TRBD1. The CDR3 contains 14 residues. CDR1 and CDR2 from the germline V gene are MGHRA and YSYEKL. V was pared by 3 bases and J by 10 bases, with 8 bases of the junction left unmatched. The CDR3 sequence is CASSQSRGLAKLFF. The CDR3 DNA follows: TGCGCCAGCAGCCAGTCCAGGGGGTTGGCAAAACTGTTTTTT.

This chain uses TRBV5-1 with TRBJ2-3; 12 bases agree with TRBD2. The CDR3 runs 17 residues. The trim removed 0 bases at V and 0 bases at J, leaving 2 bases unmatched. Germline CDR1 and CDR2: SGHRS and YFSETQ. The CDR3 DNA reads as TGCGCCAGCAGCTTGGGTGGGACTAGCGGGAGCACAGATACGCAGTATTTT. Amino acid sequence: CASSLGGTSGSTDTQYF.

The chain is built from TRBV9 and TRBJ1-2; 9 bases map to TRBD1. Unmatched junction bases numbered 14, after V lost 0 bases and J lost 8 bases. CDR1 is SGDLS and CDR2 is YYNGEE in the germline V gene. The CDR3 is made up of 17 amino acids. This chain's CDR3 is CASSVGPPGQGRGGYTF. CDR3 sequence (DNA): TGTGCCAGCAGCGTAGGACCCCCGGGACAGGGTAGGGGGGGCTACACCTTC.

The chain combines TRBV5-8 with TRBJ1-1; D not certain. CDR3 length: 15 residues. V lost 0 bases, J lost 4 bases, and 13 bases lay in between. The germline V gene has CDR1 SGHTS and CDR2 YDEGEE. Written as DNA, the CDR3 is TGTGCCAGCAGCTTGGTTCCCCTCCGCGGCACTGAAGCTTTCTTT. It encodes CASSLVPLRGTEAFF. Drawing the rest from reference TRBV5-8 and TRBJ1-1, the complete variable domain is EAGVTQSPTHLIKTRGQQATLRCSPISGHTSVYWYQQALGLGLQFLLWYDEGEERNRGNFPPRFSGRQFPNYSSELNVNALELEDSALYLCASSLVPLRGTEAFFGQGTRLTVV.

CDR3 protein: CASSQHLATEAFF. The CDR3 DNA follows: TGCGCCAGCAGCCAACACCTAGCCACTGAAGCTTTCTTT. This sequence joins TRBV4-1 and TRBJ1-1; D unresolved. Germline lookup yields CDR1 MGHRA and CDR2 YSYEKL. CDR3 size: 13 residues. V was trimmed by 2 bases and J by 4 bases, leaving 8 bases between them.

This clone was recorded only once. The chain is built from TRBV7-2 and TRBJ2-1, with D tentatively TRBD1 (5 bases). V gave up 6 bases and J gave up 9 bases, with 15 bases separating them. CDR3 length: 13 amino acids. CDR1 is SGHTA and CDR2 is FQGNSA in the germline V gene. CDR3 sequence (DNA): TGTGCCAGCAGTCATCAAAGGGGTGGTGAGCAGTTCTTC. Its translation is CASSHQRGGEQFF.

This chain connects TRBV7-8 to TRBJ1-4, with D perhaps matching TRBD1 (5 bases). This CDR3 is 12 amino acids long. V was trimmed by 5 bases and J by 8 bases, leaving 9 bases between them. CDR1 and CDR2 from the germline V gene are SGHVS and FQNEAQ. CDR3 sequence: CASSPDREKLFF. In DNA form, the CDR3 reads TGTGCCAGCAGCCCCGACAGAGAAAAACTGTTTTTT.

The chain combines TRBV3-1 (or the pseudogene TRBV3-2) with TRBJ1-4; D might be TRBD1 (5 bases). The CDR3 has 15 residues. Trimming cost V 1 base and J 5 bases, with 11 bases left between them. CDR1 is LGHDT, CDR2 YNNKEL, per germline (reference sequence). The CDR3 loop is CASSQGGDWNEKLFF. The CDR3 DNA is TGTGCCAGCAGCCAAGGAGGGGACTGGAATGAAAAACTGTTTTTT.

This clone occurred a few times. The CDR3 DNA reads as TGCGCCGTACGGCTCGAGACAGGGGTCGAGCAGTACTTC. This encodes CAVRLETGVEQYF. The chain carries TRBV10-1 and TRBJ2-7, with TRBD1 identical over 8 bases. Germline assignment: CDR1 WNHNN and CDR2 SYGVQD (reference sequence). The CDR3 is 13 residues long. V was pared by 11 bases and J by 6 bases, with 12 bases of the junction left unmatched.

CDR3 protein: CASSVDSSYNEQFF. The CDR3 nucleotides are TGTGCCAGCAGCGTAGATAGCTCCTACAATGAGCAGTTCTTC. This rearrangement joins TRBV7-9 to TRBJ2-1, with D unresolved. Per germline, CDR1 SEHNR and CDR2 FQNEAQ (reference sequence). CDR3 length equals 14 residues. The germline V and J ends were trimmed by 5 bases and 0 bases, with 8 bases remaining between them.

This chain uses TRBV11-2 with TRBJ2-1; the D gene is possibly TRBD2 (6 bases). With 7 bases removed from V and 0 bases from J, the gap between germline ends came to 13 bases. The germline CDR1 and CDR2 sequences are SGHAT and FQNNGV. The CDR3 covers 15 residues. CDR3 in DNA: TGTGCCAGCAAAATCGCGGGGCTCTCCTACAATGAGCAGTTCTTC. It translates to CASKIAGLSYNEQFF.

V is TRBV6-6 and J is TRBJ1-1, with D tentatively TRBD1 (5 bases). Germline V CDR1 and CDR2: MNHNY, SVGAGI (reference sequence). With 2 bases removed from V and 4 bases from J, the gap between germline ends came to 8 bases. The CDR3 consists of 13 residues. CDR3 coding DNA: TGTGCCAGCAGTTACCGGGGGAGCACTGAAGCTTTCTTT. Amino acids: CASSYRGSTEAFF.

The V and J genes are TRBV27 and TRBJ2-2, with a possible D match to TRBD2 (7 bases). This CDR3 is built from 13 residues. Between the trimmed V and J ends, which lost 7 bases and 5 bases, there was a span of 11 bases. CDR1 MNHEY and CDR2 SMNVEV come from the germline V gene (reference sequence). CDR3 loop: CASMGGRTGELFF. The CDR3 DNA follows: TGTGCCAGCATGGGGGGGCGGACCGGGGAGCTGTTTTTT.

V gene TRBV12-5 combines with J gene TRBJ1-5; no definite D call. This CDR3 has 12 amino acids. The V gene lost 7 bases and the J gene lost 6 bases, with 10 bases spanning the gap. CDR1 is LGHNT, CDR2 FRNRAP, per germline. Written as DNA, the CDR3 is TGTGCTAGTGCCCAAGGGAGTCAGCCCCAGCATTTT. Translated: CASAQGSQPQHF.

V gene TRBV6-5 combines with J gene TRBJ2-7; weak D call: TRBD2 (7 bases). The germline V gene has CDR1 MNHEY and CDR2 SVGAGI. The CDR3 spans 15 residues. Trimming took 10 bases from V and 3 from J, leaving 22 bases between them. CDR3 nucleotide sequence: TGTGCCACTGAAGGGGGGGGCCTTGGAGACTACGAGCAGTACTTC. It is translated as CATEGGGLGDYEQYF.

The V gene is TRBV7-9, the J gene TRBJ1-4; 8 nucleotides match TRBD1. The CDR3 extends over 15 amino acids. V was clipped by 5 bases and J by 4 bases; unmatched bases: 6. CDR1 is SEHNR and CDR2 is FQNEAQ in the germline V gene (reference sequence). The DNA for the CDR3 is TGTGCCAGCAGCGAGGGGGACAGGCTTAATGAAAAACTGTTTTTT. It yields the protein CASSEGDRLNEKLFF. The whole variable domain, filled in from reference TRBV7-9 and TRBJ1-4, reads DTGVSQNPRHKITKRGQNVTFRCDPISEHNRLYWYRQTLGQGPEFLTYFQNEAQLEKSRLLSDRFSAERPKGSFSTLEIQRTEQGDSAMYLCASSEGDRLNEKLFFGSGTQLSVL.

The table lists this clone with a few counts. This chain connects TRBV6-2 or TRBV6-3 to TRBJ1-5; D gene unclear. Germline V CDR1 and CDR2: MNHEY, SVGEGT. Trimming stripped 4 bases from V and 3 bases from J, with 13 bases between. The CDR3 is made up of 15 amino acids. The DNA of the CDR3 is TGTGCCAGCAGTTCTAGCCAGGTCAACAATCAGCCCCAGCATTTT. This encodes CASSSSQVNNQPQHF.